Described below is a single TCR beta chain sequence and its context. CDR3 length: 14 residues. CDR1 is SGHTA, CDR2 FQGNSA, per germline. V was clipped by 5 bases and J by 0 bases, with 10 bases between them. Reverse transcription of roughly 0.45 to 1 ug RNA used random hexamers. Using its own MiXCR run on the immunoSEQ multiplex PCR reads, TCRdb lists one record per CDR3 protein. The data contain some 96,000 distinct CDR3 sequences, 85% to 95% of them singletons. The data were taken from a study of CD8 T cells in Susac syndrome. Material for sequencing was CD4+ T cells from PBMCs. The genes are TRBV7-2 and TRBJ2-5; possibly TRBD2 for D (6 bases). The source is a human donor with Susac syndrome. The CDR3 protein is CASSPLADQETQYF. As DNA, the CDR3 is TGTGCCAGCAGCCCGTTAGCGGACCAAGAGACCCAGTACTTC.